Listed here is a single T cell receptor beta chain. This record belongs to a study of blood T cell repertoires in COVID-19. The wider study: Acute-phase and convalescent COVID-19 samples originated in the United States, Italy and Spain. In each case, the material was cDNA or gDNA derived from T cells, B-cell-depleted T cells, or PBMCs.

Germline values: CDR1 MNHEY, CDR2 SVGAGI. The V end was cut by 0 bases, the J end by 6 bases, with 6 bases between. The length of the CDR3 is 12 residues. How the authors handled the data: Amplification of reference gene primers provided the estimated nucleated cell counts. Using immunoSEQ multiplex PCR, the repertoire was profiled, and TCRdb retains in-frame clones only, with some absent. V and J calls and clone size are copied from that table; D and trimming were computed from the DNA. The table lists a few hundred thousand clones, roughly 82% of them singletons. The chain employs TRBV6-5 and TRBJ2-7; tentatively, D is TRBD2 (6 bases). This receptor was obtained from a woman aged 40 to 50 who had recovered from COVID-19. The specimen was peripheral blood. The CDR3, as DNA: TGTGCCAGCAGTTACTCGGAGGGCGAGCAGTACTTC. This gives the protein CASSYSEGEQYF.